Listed below are T cell receptor beta chains from one sample, sequenced in a study of T-cell memory formation after mild COVID-19. TCRdb analysed the 5' RACE reads with MiXCR anew, one entry per CDR3 protein. The repertoire includes some 45,000 distinct CDR3 sequences, 27% of them detected once, and roughly two fifths sits in the top ten. Material: PBMCs or a T cell subset sorted from them (not recorded which). These receptors originate from a man aged 18-30 years who had mild COVID-19 (a few samples of this study predate the infection). Cell type and time point are not known. Each CDR3 is given with its conserved first and last residue. D genes are given only for firm matches. Clone size is given for some rows only: seen once, a few or many times, or a class if the clone is expanded.

J gene: TRBJ1-3
clone size: -
V gene: TRBV7-8
D gene: -
CDR3 protein: CASSSPAQESSGNTIYF
CDR3 DNA: TGTGCCAGCAGCTCCCCCGCACAGGAGAGCTCTGGAAACACCATATATTTT

J gene: TRBJ2-3
clone size: many
V gene: TRBV2
D gene: TRBD2
CDR3 protein: CASSESPSGGAYTQYF
CDR3 DNA: TGTGCCAGCAGTGAATCCCCCAGCGGGGGGGCGTATACGCAGTATTTT

J gene: TRBJ1-1
clone size: once
V gene: TRBV25-1
D gene: -
CDR3 protein: CASSEYGRRNTEAFF
CDR3 DNA: TGTGCCAGCAGTGAATATGGCAGGAGGAACACTGAAGCTTTCTTT

J gene: TRBJ2-1
clone size: few
V gene: TRBV7-9
D gene: -
CDR3 protein: CASSPPAAREQFF
CDR3 DNA: TGTGCCAGCAGCCCTCCGGCAGCAAGGGAGCAGTTCTTC

J gene: TRBJ2-5
clone size: few
V gene: TRBV6-6
D gene: -
CDR3 protein: CASSLPGRQKETQYF
CDR3 DNA: TGTGCCAGCAGCCTGCCTGGACGGCAGAAAGAGACCCAGTACTTC

J gene: TRBJ2-1
clone size: -
V gene: TRBV28
D gene: TRBD1
CDR3 protein: CASSFRDRTYNEQFF
CDR3 DNA: TGTGCCAGCAGTTTTCGGGACAGGACCTACAATGAGCAGTTCTTC

J gene: TRBJ1-2
clone size: -
V gene: TRBV4-1
D gene: TRBD1
CDR3 protein: CASGDRDIDGYTF
CDR3 DNA: TGCGCCAGCGGGGACAGGGACATCGATGGCTACACCTTC

J gene: TRBJ2-1
clone size: many
V gene: TRBV7-2
D gene: -
CDR3 protein: CASSLGRLAEQFF
CDR3 DNA: TGTGCCAGCAGCTTAGGTAGGTTGGCTGAGCAGTTCTTC

J gene: TRBJ2-1
clone size: -
V gene: TRBV20-1
D gene: -
CDR3 protein: CSATSLGTSSYNEQFF
CDR3 DNA: TGCAGTGCAACTAGCCTGGGGACTTCATCCTACAATGAGCAGTTCTTC

J gene: TRBJ2-5
clone size: few
V gene: TRBV6-2/TRBV6-3
D gene: TRBD2
CDR3 protein: CASKSSGYQETQYF
CDR3 DNA: TGTGCCAGCAAATCTAGCGGGTATCAAGAGACCCAGTACTTC

J gene: TRBJ2-1
clone size: -
V gene: TRBV11-3
D gene: -
CDR3 protein: CASSPGVTRYNEQFF
CDR3 DNA: TGTGCCAGCAGCCCGGGGGTAACAAGGTACAATGAGCAGTTCTTC

J gene: TRBJ2-1
clone size: few
V gene: TRBV2
D gene: -
CDR3 protein: CASSEGGSSYNEQFF
CDR3 DNA: TGTGCCAGCAGTGAAGGGGGTAGCTCCTACAATGAGCAGTTCTTC

J gene: TRBJ1-5
clone size: -
V gene: TRBV12-3/TRBV12-4
D gene: TRBD1
CDR3 protein: CASSTTGSNQPQHF
CDR3 DNA: TGTGCCAGCAGCACGACAGGGAGCAATCAGCCCCAGCATTTT

J gene: TRBJ2-5
clone size: -
V gene: TRBV29-1
D gene: -
CDR3 protein: CSVAGRTETQYF
CDR3 DNA: TGCAGCGTTGCCGGCAGGACGGAGACCCAGTACTTC

J gene: TRBJ2-1
clone size: -
V gene: TRBV4-1
D gene: TRBD1
CDR3 protein: CASSQPGQGRGEQFF
CDR3 DNA: TGCGCCAGCAGCCAGCCGGGACAGGGGCGCGGGGAGCAGTTCTTC

J gene: TRBJ2-1
clone size: many
V gene: TRBV5-1
D gene: TRBD2
CDR3 protein: CASRRVGGDFDEQFF
CDR3 DNA: TGCGCCAGCAGACGTGTCGGGGGGGACTTTGATGAGCAGTTCTTC

J gene: TRBJ2-3
clone size: -
V gene: TRBV9
D gene: TRBD2
CDR3 protein: CASSALTSGGATDTQYF
CDR3 DNA: TGTGCCAGCAGCGCCCTAACTAGCGGGGGAGCCACAGATACGCAGTATTTT

J gene: TRBJ2-5
clone size: -
V gene: TRBV6-5
D gene: -
CDR3 protein: CASTSLETQYF
CDR3 DNA: TGTGCCAGCACCTCCTTGGAGACCCAGTACTTC

J gene: TRBJ2-6
clone size: few
V gene: TRBV9
D gene: TRBD1
CDR3 protein: CASSVGDRDLSRANVLTF
CDR3 DNA: TGTGCCAGCAGCGTAGGGGACAGGGACCTCTCTCGGGCCAACGTCCTGACTTTC

J gene: TRBJ2-1
clone size: -
V gene: TRBV28
D gene: -
CDR3 protein: CASSETSFDEQFF
CDR3 DNA: TGTGCCAGCAGCGAAACTAGTTTCGATGAGCAGTTCTTC

J gene: TRBJ2-3
clone size: -
V gene: TRBV28
D gene: -
CDR3 protein: CASSFLHDNTDTQYF
CDR3 DNA: TGTGCCAGCAGTTTCCTTCATGACAATACAGATACGCAGTATTTT

J gene: TRBJ1-2
clone size: few
V gene: TRBV5-1
D gene: -
CDR3 protein: CASRLEGHVGYTF
CDR3 DNA: TGCGCCAGCAGGTTGGAGGGGCACGTTGGCTACACCTTC

J gene: TRBJ2-7
clone size: few
V gene: TRBV7-2
D gene: -
CDR3 protein: CASRGGQGYEQYF
CDR3 DNA: TGTGCCAGCAGGGGGGGGCAGGGCTACGAGCAGTACTTC

J gene: TRBJ2-1
clone size: -
V gene: TRBV29-1
D gene: -
CDR3 protein: CSVGTSEQFF
CDR3 DNA: TGCAGCGTGGGAACCAGTGAGCAGTTCTTC

J gene: TRBJ1-1
clone size: -
V gene: TRBV29-1
D gene: TRBD1
CDR3 protein: CSVRTGEVPEAFF
CDR3 DNA: TGCAGCGTCCGGACAGGGGAAGTCCCTGAAGCTTTCTTT

J gene: TRBJ2-1
clone size: few
V gene: TRBV6-5
D gene: -
CDR3 protein: CASSYFGSSYNEQFF
CDR3 DNA: TGTGCCAGCAGTTATTTCGGTAGCTCCTACAATGAGCAGTTCTTC

J gene: TRBJ2-2
clone size: few
V gene: TRBV29-1
D gene: -
CDR3 protein: CSVERGANTGELFF
CDR3 DNA: TGCAGCGTTGAGAGGGGTGCGAACACCGGGGAGCTGTTTTTT

J gene: TRBJ2-7
clone size: -
V gene: TRBV5-4
D gene: -
CDR3 protein: CASSLEHASEQYF
CDR3 DNA: TGTGCCAGCAGCTTGGAACACGCGAGCGAGCAGTACTTC

J gene: TRBJ2-5
clone size: -
V gene: TRBV7-2
D gene: TRBD2
CDR3 protein: CASIGATGGHKTQYF
CDR3 DNA: TGTGCCAGCATCGGCGCAACGGGGGGTCACAAGACCCAGTACTTC

J gene: TRBJ2-5
clone size: few
V gene: TRBV11-2
D gene: -
CDR3 protein: CASSQEETQYF
CDR3 DNA: TGTGCCAGCAGCCAAGAAGAGACCCAGTACTTC

J gene: TRBJ1-1
clone size: once
V gene: TRBV20-1
D gene: -
CDR3 protein: CSATDKLNTEAFF
CDR3 DNA: TGCAGTGCGACGGACAAGTTGAACACTGAAGCTTTCTTT

J gene: TRBJ2-2
clone size: few
V gene: TRBV7-9
D gene: TRBD2
CDR3 protein: CASSPELAGFTGTGELFF
CDR3 DNA: TGTGCCAGCAGCCCCGAACTAGCGGGTTTTACAGGCACCGGGGAGCTGTTTTTT

J gene: TRBJ1-1
clone size: -
V gene: TRBV7-9
D gene: -
CDR3 protein: CASSSAYRKGTNTEAFF
CDR3 DNA: TGTGCCAGCAGCTCGGCCTACCGGAAAGGGACGAACACTGAAGCTTTCTTT

J gene: TRBJ1-6
clone size: few
V gene: TRBV7-8
D gene: -
CDR3 protein: CASSLVGTQSSYNSPLHF
CDR3 DNA: TGTGCCAGCAGCTTAGTCGGAACGCAGAGCTCCTATAATTCACCCCTCCACTTT

J gene: TRBJ2-7
clone size: -
V gene: TRBV29-1
D gene: -
CDR3 protein: CSVETEHSYEQYF
CDR3 DNA: TGCAGCGTTGAGACGGAACACTCCTACGAGCAGTACTTC

J gene: TRBJ2-3
clone size: -
V gene: TRBV4-2
D gene: -
CDR3 protein: CASSQDFPGARTDTQYF
CDR3 DNA: TGTGCCAGCAGCCAAGATTTTCCCGGGGCGCGCACAGATACGCAGTATTTT

J gene: TRBJ2-2
clone size: many
V gene: TRBV6-4
D gene: TRBD1
CDR3 protein: CASSDGQGAGELFF
CDR3 DNA: TGTGCCAGCAGTGACGGACAGGGGGCCGGGGAGCTGTTTTTT

J gene: TRBJ2-7
clone size: -
V gene: TRBV6-5
D gene: -
CDR3 protein: CASSYSAADEQYF
CDR3 DNA: TGTGCCAGCAGTTACTCAGCCGCCGACGAGCAGTACTTC

J gene: TRBJ2-5
clone size: -
V gene: TRBV11-2
D gene: -
CDR3 protein: CASRDYYQETQYF
CDR3 DNA: TGTGCCAGCAGGGACTACTACCAAGAGACCCAGTACTTC

J gene: TRBJ2-7
clone size: many
V gene: TRBV12-3/TRBV12-4
D gene: TRBD2
CDR3 protein: CASSLRGGHEQYF
CDR3 DNA: TGTGCCAGCAGTTTACGGGGGGGCCACGAGCAGTACTTC

J gene: TRBJ2-5
clone size: few
V gene: TRBV4-1
D gene: -
CDR3 protein: CASSNRLVETQYF
CDR3 DNA: TGCGCCAGCAGCAACCGACTCGTCGAGACCCAGTACTTC

J gene: TRBJ2-1
clone size: few
V gene: TRBV7-6
D gene: -
CDR3 protein: CASSLGSGYEQFF
CDR3 DNA: TGTGCCAGCAGCTTAGGTTCGGGGTATGAGCAGTTCTTC

J gene: TRBJ2-3
clone size: few
V gene: TRBV29-1
D gene: -
CDR3 protein: CSATGLAGPVTDTQYF
CDR3 DNA: TGCAGCGCCACAGGCCTAGCCGGACCAGTCACAGATACGCAGTATTTT

J gene: TRBJ2-4
clone size: -
V gene: TRBV21-1
D gene: -
CDR3 protein: CASRPGGGSNIQYF
CDR3 DNA: TGTGCCAGCAGGCCGGGCGGCGGGTCAAACATTCAGTACTTC

J gene: TRBJ2-2
clone size: few
V gene: TRBV5-1
D gene: TRBD1
CDR3 protein: CASSSTGTGVPGELFF
CDR3 DNA: TGCGCCAGCAGCTCGACCGGGACAGGGGTCCCCGGGGAGCTGTTTTTT

J gene: TRBJ2-5
clone size: many
V gene: TRBV19
D gene: -
CDR3 protein: CASSGASGKETQYF
CDR3 DNA: TGTGCCAGTAGCGGGGCGTCAGGGAAAGAGACCCAGTACTTC

J gene: TRBJ2-7
clone size: -
V gene: TRBV5-1
D gene: -
CDR3 protein: CASSETVAVSYEQYF
CDR3 DNA: TGCGCCAGCAGCGAAACAGTGGCCGTCTCCTACGAGCAGTACTTC

J gene: TRBJ2-3
clone size: -
V gene: TRBV7-6
D gene: -
CDR3 protein: CASSSPGGATDTQYF
CDR3 DNA: TGTGCCAGCAGCTCCCCCGGCGGGGCCACAGATACGCAGTATTTT

J gene: TRBJ2-2
clone size: few
V gene: TRBV11-2
D gene: -
CDR3 protein: CASTSGTASGANTGELFF
CDR3 DNA: TGTGCCAGCACCTCCGGGACAGCGAGCGGGGCGAACACCGGGGAGCTGTTTTTT

J gene: TRBJ2-2
clone size: -
V gene: TRBV4-1
D gene: -
CDR3 protein: CASSQAGSRAGELFF
CDR3 DNA: TGCGCCAGCAGCCAAGCCGGGAGCCGTGCCGGGGAGCTGTTTTTT

J gene: TRBJ1-2
clone size: few
V gene: TRBV4-3
D gene: TRBD1
CDR3 protein: CASSPHPGQGRDYGYTF
CDR3 DNA: TGCGCCAGCAGCCCCCATCCGGGACAGGGCAGAGACTATGGCTACACCTTC

J gene: TRBJ2-3
clone size: -
V gene: TRBV7-3
D gene: -
CDR3 protein: CASSSPSTDTQYF
CDR3 DNA: TGTGCCAGCAGCTCCCCCAGCACAGATACGCAGTATTTT

J gene: TRBJ2-7
clone size: few
V gene: TRBV7-2
D gene: TRBD2
CDR3 protein: CASSLWLAGGYEQYF
CDR3 DNA: TGTGCCAGCAGCTTATGGCTAGCGGGGGGGTACGAGCAGTACTTC

J gene: TRBJ1-6
clone size: -
V gene: TRBV25-1
D gene: -
CDR3 protein: CASSDYREYSPLHF
CDR3 DNA: TGTGCCAGCAGTGACTACAGGGAGTATTCACCCCTCCACTTT

J gene: TRBJ1-1
clone size: once
V gene: TRBV5-1
D gene: TRBD1
CDR3 protein: CASSLVGTGAEAFF
CDR3 DNA: TGCGCCAGCAGCTTGGTGGGGACAGGGGCTGAAGCTTTCTTT

J gene: TRBJ2-3
clone size: -
V gene: TRBV11-2
D gene: -
CDR3 protein: CASSPGVSGTDTQYF
CDR3 DNA: TGTGCCAGCAGCCCGGGCGTCAGCGGCACAGATACGCAGTATTTT

J gene: TRBJ1-1
clone size: -
V gene: TRBV7-9
D gene: -
CDR3 protein: CASRIDGGTEAFF
CDR3 DNA: TGTGCCAGCAGAATTGACGGGGGCACTGAAGCTTTCTTT

J gene: TRBJ2-3
clone size: few
V gene: TRBV5-1
D gene: -
CDR3 protein: CASSLGWRTDTQYF
CDR3 DNA: TGCGCCAGCAGCTTGGGTTGGAGGACAGATACGCAGTATTTT